This TCR beta chain came from a study of blood T cells in healthy people across ages. The germline V gene encodes CDR1 KGHDR and CDR2 SFDVKD. Unmatched junction bases numbered 12, after V lost 5 bases and J lost 13 bases. The CDR3 is 14 residues long. Combining a sample-barcoded 5' primer with a J-beta primer mix, a second PCR ran for roughly 6 to 12 cycles. TCRdb re-called the 5' RACE reads through MiXCR, storing one row per CDR3 protein. Found here are about 2 million distinct CDR3 sequences, roughly 52% of them singletons; the top ten hold approximately 2.1%. This chain connects TRBV24-1 to TRBJ2-4; 8 nucleotides align to TRBD1. This receptor was identified in a woman in her thirties or forties in good health. The sequenced sample was blood. The CDR3 is CATSGDRGYNEQYF. CDR3 nucleotides: TGTGCCACCAGTGGCGACAGGGGATACAATGAGCAGTACTTC.